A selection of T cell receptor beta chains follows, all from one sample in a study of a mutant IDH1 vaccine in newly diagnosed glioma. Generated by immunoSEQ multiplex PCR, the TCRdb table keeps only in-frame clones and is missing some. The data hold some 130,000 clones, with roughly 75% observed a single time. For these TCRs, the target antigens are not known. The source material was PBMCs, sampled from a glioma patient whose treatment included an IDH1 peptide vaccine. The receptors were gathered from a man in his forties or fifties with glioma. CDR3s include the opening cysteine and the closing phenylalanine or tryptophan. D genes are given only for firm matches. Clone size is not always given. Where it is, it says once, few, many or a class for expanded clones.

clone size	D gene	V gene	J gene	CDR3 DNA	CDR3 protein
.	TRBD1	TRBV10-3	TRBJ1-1	TGTGCCACGACGACAGGGTTGGCCACTGAAGCTTTCTTT	CATTTGLATEAFF
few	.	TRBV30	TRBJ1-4	TGTGCCTGGAGCTTCGACAGTAGAAATGAAAAACTGTTTTTT	CAWSFDSRNEKLFF
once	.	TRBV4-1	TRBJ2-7	TGCGCCAGCAGCCAAGACCCGGGCTCCTACGAGCAGTACTTC	CASSQDPGSYEQYF
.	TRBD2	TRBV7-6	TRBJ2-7	TGTGCCAGCAGCTTACGAGCGGGGGGCGAGTCCTACGAGCAGTACTTC	CASSLRAGGESYEQYF
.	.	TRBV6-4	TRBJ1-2	TGTGCCAGCAGTGACCTCGACGGAGGGGGTGGCTACACCTTC	CASSDLDGGGGYTF
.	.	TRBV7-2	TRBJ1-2	TGTGCCAGCAGCTTAACCCCCCAAGGGGTTCTTAACTATGGCTACACCTTC	CASSLTPQGVLNYGYTF
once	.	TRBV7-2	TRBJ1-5	TGTGCCAGCAGCCTAAACGGGTTGGTGCCCCAGCATTTT	CASSLNGLVPQHF
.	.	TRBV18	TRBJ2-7	TGTGCCAGCTCACCGAATAGCCACGAGCAGTACTTC	CASSPNSHEQYF
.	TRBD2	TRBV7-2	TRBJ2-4	TGTGCCAGCAGCCCCTTCTGGGGGGGCAAAAACATTCAGTACTTC	CASSPFWGGKNIQYF
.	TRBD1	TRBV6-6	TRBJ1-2	TGTGCCAGCAGTTCCGGACAGGCGGGAAGCGGCTACACCTTC	CASSSGQAGSGYTF
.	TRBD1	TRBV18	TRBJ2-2	TGTGCCAGCTCACCATTGGTGGGACAGGTGAACACCGGGGAGCTGTTTTTT	CASSPLVGQVNTGELFF
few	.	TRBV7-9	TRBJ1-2	TGTGCCAGCAGTCAAGATTTCGGGGGAAGAATTGGCTACACCTTC	CASSQDFGGRIGYTF
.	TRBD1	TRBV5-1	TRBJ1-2	TGCGCCAGCAGCCGGGGACAGGGGATTGTTGCCGGTGGCTACACCTTC	CASSRGQGIVAGGYTF
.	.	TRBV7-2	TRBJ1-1	TGTGCCAGCAGCTTAGCTCGGGAGCTGATCTTT	CASSLARELIF
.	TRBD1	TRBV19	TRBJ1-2	TGTGCCAGTAGTTATGGGGACAGGGGGCTCGGCTACACCTTC	CASSYGDRGLGYTF
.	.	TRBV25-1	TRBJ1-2	TGTGCCAGCAGTGAATTACACTATGGCTACACCTTC	CASSELHYGYTF
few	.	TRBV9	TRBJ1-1	TGTGCCAGCAGCGAGCCCAGGGGCCTGGACACTGAAGCTTTCTTT	CASSEPRGLDTEAFF
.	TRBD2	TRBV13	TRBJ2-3	TGTGCCAGCCGCCTAGGGAGGGCAGATACGCAGTATTTT	CASRLGRADTQYF
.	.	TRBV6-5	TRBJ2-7	TGTGCCAGCAGTTACGCCAGGGCGTTAAACGAGCAGTACTTC	CASSYARALNEQYF
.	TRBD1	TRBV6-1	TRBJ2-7	TGTGCCACCCCACTGTTGGGACAGGGTATCCACGAGCAGTACTTC	CATPLLGQGIHEQYF
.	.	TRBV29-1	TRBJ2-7	TGCAGCATGACAGGTGCGACCTACGAGCAGTACTTC	CSMTGATYEQYF
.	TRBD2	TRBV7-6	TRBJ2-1	TGTGCCAGCAGCTTGACTAGCGGGTATTACAATGAGCAGTTCTTC	CASSLTSGYYNEQFF
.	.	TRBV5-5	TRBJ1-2	TGTGCCAGCAGAAATGACAGCCCCTATGGCTACACCTTC	CASRNDSPYGYTF
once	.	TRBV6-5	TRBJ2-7	TGTGCCAGCAGTGATCACAGTCGATACGAGCAGTACTTC	CASSDHSRYEQYF
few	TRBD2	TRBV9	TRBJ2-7	TGTGCCAGCAGCGTAGGACTAGCGGGAGGGACCGGGGTGTACTTC	CASSVGLAGGTGVYF
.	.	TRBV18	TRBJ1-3	TGTGCCAGCGGAACCGGGAGGGGCCCTGGAAACACCATATATTTT	CASGTGRGPGNTIYF
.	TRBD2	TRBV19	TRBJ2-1	TGTGCCAGTAGTTCCCATACCGCGGGGGGGCGTAATGAGCAGTTCTTC	CASSSHTAGGRNEQFF
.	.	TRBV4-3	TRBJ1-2	TGCGCCAGCAGCCAATTTGACAGCGGGTCGGGAGGCTACACCTTC	CASSQFDSGSGGYTF
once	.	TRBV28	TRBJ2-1	TGTGCCAGCAGTTTGCAGCTTTCGCTGTACAATGAGCAGTTCTTC	CASSLQLSLYNEQFF
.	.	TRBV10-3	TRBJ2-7	TGTGCCATCGGGGCCAGGGACGGGCGCGGCGAGCAGTACTTC	CAIGARDGRGEQYF
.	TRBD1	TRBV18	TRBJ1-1	TGTGCCAGCTCAGAGGACAGGGGCCCTGAAGCTTTCTTT	CASSEDRGPEAFF
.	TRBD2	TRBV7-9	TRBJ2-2	TGTGCCAGCAGCTTAGTCCTAGCGGTCCCCCTTGGCACCGGGGAGCTGTTTTTT	CASSLVLAVPLGTGELFF
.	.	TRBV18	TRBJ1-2	TGTGCCAGCTCAACAGGGAAAGAGGATGGCTACACCTTC	CASSTGKEDGYTF
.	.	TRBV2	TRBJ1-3	TGTGCCAGCAGTGCGTTTTCTTACCCTTCGATCTCTGGAAACACCATATATTTT	CASSAFSYPSISGNTIYF
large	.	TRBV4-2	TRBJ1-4	TGTGCCAGCAGCCAAGAGGCGGTAACAGGGAGGAAAGAAAAACTGTTTTTT	CASSQEAVTGRKEKLFF
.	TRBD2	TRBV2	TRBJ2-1	TGTGCCAGCAGTGAAGGTCAACTAGCGGGAGCTCTACGTGGCTACAATGAGCAGTTCTTC	CASSEGQLAGALRGYNEQFF
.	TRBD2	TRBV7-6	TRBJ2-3	TGTGCCAGCAGCTCCTCTAGCGGGGGGGCTCTCGTGGATACGCAGTATTTT	CASSSSSGGALVDTQYF
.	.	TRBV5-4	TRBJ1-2	TGTGCCAGCAGCTTGGGGACCCCTAACCCTAACTATGGCTACACCTTC	CASSLGTPNPNYGYTF
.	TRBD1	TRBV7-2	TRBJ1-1	TGTGCCAGCAGCTCCGACAGGGTCTTCGGTGAAGCTTTCTTT	CASSSDRVFGEAFF
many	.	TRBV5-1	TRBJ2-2	TGCGCCAGCAGCTTGCTCCCGAACACCGGGGAGCTGTTTTTT	CASSLLPNTGELFF
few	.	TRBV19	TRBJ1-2	TGTGCCAGTAGTATCTCAGTCAGCTATGGCTACACCTTC	CASSISVSYGYTF
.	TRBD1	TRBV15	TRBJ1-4	TGTGCCACCAGCAGAGATCTTATCCTGGGACAGGGGAGGGAAAAACTGTTTTTT	CATSRDLILGQGREKLFF
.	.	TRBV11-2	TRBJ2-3	TGTGCCAGCAGCCCCGGCCCGGGGCACACAGATACGCAGTATTTT	CASSPGPGHTDTQYF
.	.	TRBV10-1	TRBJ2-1	TGCGCCAGCAGTGTAGGGGCCTGGAATGAGCAGTTCTTC	CASSVGAWNEQFF
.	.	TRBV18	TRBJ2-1	TGTGCCAGCTCACCACCAAGCTCCTACAATGAGCAGTTCTTC	CASSPPSSYNEQFF
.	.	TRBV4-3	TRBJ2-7	TGCGCCAGCAGCCAATGGGTCTCCTACGAGCAGTACTTC	CASSQWVSYEQYF
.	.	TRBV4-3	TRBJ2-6	TGCGCCAGCAGCCACCGGACATCCGCCAACGTCCTGACTTTC	CASSHRTSANVLTF
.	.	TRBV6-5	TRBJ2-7	TGTGCCAGCAGTTCGCCTGGGGAGGCGCCCTACGAGCAGTACTTC	CASSSPGEAPYEQYF
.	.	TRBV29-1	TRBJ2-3	TGCAGCGTTGAACAGGGAACAGATACGCAGTATTTT	CSVEQGTDTQYF
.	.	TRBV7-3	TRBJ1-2	TGTGCCAGCAGCCTAGGGGGGAACTATGGCTACACCTTC	CASSLGGNYGYTF
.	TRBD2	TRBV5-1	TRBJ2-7	TGCGCCAGCAGTACGACGGGCGGGGGCTACGAGCAGTACTTC	CASSTTGGGYEQYF
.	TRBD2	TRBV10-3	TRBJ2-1	TGTGCCATCAGTGAGCGTGGCGGGGGGGCCGGGTATGAGCAGTTCTTC	CAISERGGGAGYEQFF
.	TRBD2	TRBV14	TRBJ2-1	TGTGCCAGCAGCCAAGATCTGGAGCGGGGCTACAATGAGCAGTTCTTC	CASSQDLERGYNEQFF
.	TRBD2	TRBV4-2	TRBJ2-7	TGTGCCAGCAGCCAAGAGCTAGCGGGAGCCGAGCAGTACTTC	CASSQELAGAEQYF
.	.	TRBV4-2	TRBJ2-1	TGTGCCAGCAGCCAAGAGTTGAGGGGGGGGCCCCCCCTCGATGAGCAGTTCTTC	CASSQELRGGPPLDEQFF